Included here is one TCR beta chain sequence, with context. Its target is unknown. Primers used in a second PCR of about 6 to 12 cycles were a sample-barcoded 5' primer and a J-beta primer mix. MiXCR, applied by TCRdb to the 5' RACE reads, yields one record per CDR3 protein. The profile shows about 1 million distinct CDR3 sequences, less than 50% of them singletons. The V gene's germline CDR1 is DFQATT and CDR2 SNEGSKA (reference sequence). The CDR3 spans 15 residues. This entry comes from a study of blood T cells in healthy people across ages. Study-level points and caveats: It was not possible, with unsorted PBMCs, to conclusively compare naive and antigen-experienced cells. The fall in TCR beta diversity per million T cells was roughly linear with age.

Sample donors were healthy Caucasian individuals that came from Russia, aged about 6 to 100. The chain has TRBV20-1 and TRBJ2-4; 10 nucleotides align to TRBD2. TRBJ2-7 explains the end of the DNA better; the J call may be wrong. The receptor comes from a woman aged 60-75 years in good health. The sequencing input was blood. CDR3 bases: TGCAGTGCTAGACTACCGGGACTAGCGATGCGCGAGCAGTACTTC. Translation: CSARLPGLAMREQYF.